The entry below describes one TCR beta chain. Its specificity is not known. This specimen belongs to a study of cytomegalovirus exposure and HLA in healthy donors. Researchers ran the PCR with 60 Vbeta and 13 Jbeta primers. Sequencing used immunoSEQ multiplex PCR; TCRdb keeps in-frame clones, though not all of them. The table has 100,000 to 130,000 clones, around four fifths seen once; the top ten hold roughly 7.8%. The V and J ends lost 7 bases and 3 bases, in that order; junction bases with no gene match: 9. This CDR3 has 15 residues. Germline loops: CDR1 SGDLS, CDR2 YYNGEE. General study points: It was assumed in the presence/absence analyses that sequencing depth was roughly uniform across donors.

Sequencing input: PBMCs. The sequence was collected from a young man in good health and CMV-seronegative. V is TRBV9 and J is TRBJ2-3, with 9 bases identical to TRBD2. CDR3 amino acids: CASAPAGGETDTQYF. In DNA form, the CDR3 reads TGTGCCAGCGCTCCGGCGGGGGGGGAGACAGATACGCAGTATTTT.